The rows below give T cell receptor beta chains drawn from one sample of a study of blood T cells in healthy people across ages. In TCRdb, the 5' RACE reads were re-called with MiXCR into one record per CDR3 protein. The table has some 1,800,000 distinct CDR3 sequences, 30% to 40% seen once; the top ten hold roughly 24%. Source material: blood. Receptor source: a human donor in good health. Both conserved end residues are trimmed from each CDR3. The order of the fields is J gene, D gene, clone size, V gene, CDR3 protein. D genes are given only for firm matches. For some rows the clone size is stated as once, few or many, or as a class when expanded; others skip it.

j_gene: TRBJ2-7; d_gene: TRBD2; abundance: many; v_gene: TRBV7-3; CDR3aa: ASSYGTSGLESEQY
j_gene: TRBJ2-7; d_gene: TRBD1; abundance: few; v_gene: TRBV6-1; CDR3aa: ASSVQTGGGEQY
j_gene: TRBJ1-1; d_gene: NA; abundance: NA; v_gene: TRBV20-1; CDR3aa: SARDQGLQAF
j_gene: TRBJ2-5; d_gene: TRBD2; abundance: NA; v_gene: TRBV29-1; CDR3aa: SVGGRGGYQETQY
j_gene: TRBJ1-1; d_gene: NA; abundance: NA; v_gene: TRBV9; CDR3aa: ASSIPASGEGTEAF
j_gene: TRBJ2-4; d_gene: NA; abundance: few; v_gene: TRBV6-2/TRBV6-3; CDR3aa: ASSYWGPESKNIQY
j_gene: TRBJ1-5; d_gene: NA; abundance: few; v_gene: TRBV20-1; CDR3aa: SARQGPTPQH
j_gene: TRBJ1-5; d_gene: NA; abundance: NA; v_gene: TRBV6-1; CDR3aa: ASSEMLNQPQH
j_gene: TRBJ2-3; d_gene: NA; abundance: NA; v_gene: TRBV7-3; CDR3aa: ASSQGWQGLRGTQY
j_gene: TRBJ2-7; d_gene: NA; abundance: few; v_gene: TRBV5-5; CDR3aa: ASSVAPGEPYEQY
j_gene: TRBJ1-4; d_gene: NA; abundance: NA; v_gene: TRBV5-8; CDR3aa: ASSFGQTNEKLF
j_gene: TRBJ2-7; d_gene: NA; abundance: few; v_gene: TRBV4-2; CDR3aa: ASSPYRYVYEQY
j_gene: TRBJ1-1; d_gene: TRBD1; abundance: NA; v_gene: TRBV20-1; CDR3aa: SARRDRDGEAF
j_gene: TRBJ1-2; d_gene: NA; abundance: few; v_gene: TRBV12-3/TRBV12-4; CDR3aa: ASSLGGQVSYGYT
j_gene: TRBJ1-5; d_gene: NA; abundance: many; v_gene: TRBV7-2; CDR3aa: ASSSDRHQPQH
j_gene: TRBJ2-1; d_gene: TRBD2; abundance: NA; v_gene: TRBV5-1; CDR3aa: ASRSGGLEQF
j_gene: TRBJ2-7; d_gene: NA; abundance: NA; v_gene: TRBV29-1; CDR3aa: SVGTSYSYEQY
j_gene: TRBJ1-2; d_gene: NA; abundance: few; v_gene: TRBV29-1; CDR3aa: SVEDWALSGYT
j_gene: TRBJ1-4; d_gene: NA; abundance: NA; v_gene: TRBV2; CDR3aa: ASREQDTTNEKLF
j_gene: TRBJ2-3; d_gene: NA; abundance: NA; v_gene: TRBV12-3/TRBV12-4; CDR3aa: ASSLGRAVSDTQY
j_gene: TRBJ2-7; d_gene: TRBD1; abundance: NA; v_gene: TRBV28; CDR3aa: ASRTGGASEQY
j_gene: TRBJ2-3; d_gene: TRBD1; abundance: NA; v_gene: TRBV5-1; CDR3aa: ASSLRDRGVDTQY
j_gene: TRBJ1-5; d_gene: NA; abundance: few; v_gene: TRBV4-2; CDR3aa: ASSQEIAITYPQH
j_gene: TRBJ2-3; d_gene: NA; abundance: NA; v_gene: TRBV7-8; CDR3aa: ASSVLGESSTDTQY
j_gene: TRBJ2-1; d_gene: NA; abundance: NA; v_gene: TRBV6-5; CDR3aa: AGSNWDNEQF
j_gene: TRBJ2-1; d_gene: NA; abundance: few; v_gene: TRBV6-5; CDR3aa: ASSYSAGTQNIQF
j_gene: TRBJ1-5; d_gene: NA; abundance: few; v_gene: TRBV12-3/TRBV12-4; CDR3aa: ASSPPRQPQH
j_gene: TRBJ2-3; d_gene: NA; abundance: NA; v_gene: TRBV7-2; CDR3aa: ASSPPSPSQGTQY
j_gene: TRBJ2-7; d_gene: TRBD1; abundance: few; v_gene: TRBV10-3; CDR3aa: AIMHGTGPYEQY
j_gene: TRBJ2-7; d_gene: TRBD1; abundance: few; v_gene: TRBV4-3; CDR3aa: ASSPRTGRKYEQY
j_gene: TRBJ2-3; d_gene: TRBD2; abundance: few; v_gene: TRBV10-3; CDR3aa: AISESAGGPDTQY
j_gene: TRBJ1-2; d_gene: NA; abundance: few; v_gene: TRBV27; CDR3aa: ASSHGQRDGYT
j_gene: TRBJ1-6; d_gene: TRBD1; abundance: few; v_gene: TRBV4-2; CDR3aa: ASSSDRANSPLH
j_gene: TRBJ2-3; d_gene: TRBD1; abundance: NA; v_gene: TRBV7-9; CDR3aa: ASSLTGEFTDTQY
j_gene: TRBJ2-1; d_gene: NA; abundance: NA; v_gene: TRBV12-3/TRBV12-4; CDR3aa: ASSPVGVEQF
j_gene: TRBJ2-1; d_gene: NA; abundance: NA; v_gene: TRBV18; CDR3aa: ASSPTSPGYNEQF
j_gene: TRBJ2-1; d_gene: TRBD2; abundance: NA; v_gene: TRBV25-1; CDR3aa: ASSTSGGGGDEQF
j_gene: TRBJ2-1; d_gene: TRBD1; abundance: NA; v_gene: TRBV14; CDR3aa: ASSRARFRTGALHEQF
j_gene: TRBJ1-2; d_gene: NA; abundance: NA; v_gene: TRBV24-1; CDR3aa: ATSLGHGYT
j_gene: TRBJ1-6; d_gene: TRBD1; abundance: NA; v_gene: TRBV6-1; CDR3aa: ACIDPGQGLHH
j_gene: TRBJ1-1; d_gene: TRBD1; abundance: NA; v_gene: TRBV5-1; CDR3aa: ASSFPGQGSAEAF
j_gene: TRBJ2-7; d_gene: TRBD1; abundance: few; v_gene: TRBV29-1; CDR3aa: SVEVRDSYEQY
j_gene: TRBJ2-7; d_gene: TRBD1; abundance: few; v_gene: TRBV6-6; CDR3aa: ASSYGQGFSYEQY
j_gene: TRBJ1-1; d_gene: TRBD1; abundance: NA; v_gene: TRBV29-1; CDR3aa: SGGDRNTEAF
j_gene: TRBJ1-2; d_gene: TRBD1; abundance: NA; v_gene: TRBV4-3; CDR3aa: ASSNWTGSWGYT
j_gene: TRBJ1-2; d_gene: TRBD1; abundance: NA; v_gene: TRBV20-1; CDR3aa: SARDSGPRGGYT
j_gene: TRBJ1-2; d_gene: NA; abundance: NA; v_gene: TRBV7-9; CDR3aa: ANSPIGRTNYGYT
j_gene: TRBJ1-5; d_gene: NA; abundance: NA; v_gene: TRBV28; CDR3aa: ASSLWPTLYSDQPQH
j_gene: TRBJ1-4; d_gene: NA; abundance: NA; v_gene: TRBV16; CDR3aa: ASSQWRATNEKLF